This entry features one T cell receptor beta chain sequence. Its specificity is not known. This sample is part of a study of monozygotic twins with inflammatory bowel disease. Study-level results: Especially with disease activity, IBD patients had fewer clonotypes in common with others than healthy twins did. The analysis failed to separate different T cell subtypes.

Germline V gives CDR1 LGHNA, CDR2 YNFKEQ. The CDR3 totals 18 residues. Using the 5' RACE reads, TCRdb records one entry per CDR3 protein without DNA. This repertoire includes approximately 400,000 distinct CDR3 sequences. The sequencing input was blood. The receptor was derived from a human donor with ulcerative colitis or Crohn's disease, or a healthy co-twin of an affected twin (not recorded which). This chain links TRBV4-2 with TRBJ2-2; checking the TCRdb D call of TRBD1 is not possible without DNA. CDR3: CASSQEGWRTGSTGELFF.